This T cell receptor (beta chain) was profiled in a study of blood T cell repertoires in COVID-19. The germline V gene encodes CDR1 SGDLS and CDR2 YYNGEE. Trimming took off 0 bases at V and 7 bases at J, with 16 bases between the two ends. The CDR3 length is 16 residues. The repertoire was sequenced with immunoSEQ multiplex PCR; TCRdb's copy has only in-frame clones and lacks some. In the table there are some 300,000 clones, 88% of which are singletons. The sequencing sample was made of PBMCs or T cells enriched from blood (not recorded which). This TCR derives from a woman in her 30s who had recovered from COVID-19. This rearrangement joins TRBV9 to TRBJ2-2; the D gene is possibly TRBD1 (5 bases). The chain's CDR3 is CASSVVWGGRVGELFF. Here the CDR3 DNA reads TGTGCCAGCAGCGTAGTCTGGGGCGGAAGGGTCGGGGAGCTGTTTTTT.